These 25 T cell receptor beta chains came from one sample sequenced in a study of OX40 agonist ivuxolimab in advanced cancers. The repertoire was sequenced with immunoSEQ multiplex PCR; TCRdb's copy has only in-frame clones and lacks some. The sample gives around 31,000 clones, about nine tenths of which show up once; less than 5% is in the top ten. Specimen: CD4+ or CD8+ T cells sorted from blood, collected in a trial of the OX40 agonist ivuxolimab. These receptors originate from an adult with an advanced solid tumor such as melanoma, head and neck, liver or kidney cancer.

The chain employs TRBV7-9 and TRBJ2-5; 10 nucleotides match TRBD2. Germline V gene sequence: CDR1 SEHNR, CDR2 FQNEAQ (reference sequence). This CDR3 is built from 15 residues. V shed 7 bases, J shed 5 bases, and the junction held 10 bases outside the gene matches. Here the CDR3 reads CASTPRTSGSETQYF. The CDR3 bases are TGTGCCAGCACGCCGCGGACTAGCGGATCGGAGACCCAGTACTTC.

The chain is built from TRBV29-1 and TRBJ2-2, with TRBD1 as a possible D gene (5 bases). The CDR3 totals 15 residues. CDR1 and CDR2 (germline): SQVTM, ANQGSEA. Between the trimmed V and J ends, which lost 3 bases and 2 bases, there was a span of 13 bases. The CDR3: CSVENPDSNTGELFF. CDR3 sequence (DNA): TGCAGCGTTGAGAATCCCGACAGCAACACCGGGGAGCTGTTTTTT.

For the CDR3, the DNA is TGCAGCGTTGAATACGGAACTAACTATGGCTACACCTTC. Protein sequence: CSVEYGTNYGYTF. This rearrangement joins TRBV29-1 to TRBJ1-2; D ambiguous. Germline values: CDR1 SQVTM, CDR2 ANQGSEA. V lost 2 bases, J lost 0 bases, and 7 bases lay in between. The CDR3 runs to 13 residues.

The genes are TRBV11-2 and TRBJ2-6; tentative D call: TRBD1 (6 bases). V shed 5 bases and J shed 3 bases, with 11 bases lying between them. The CDR3 spans 15 residues. Germline V gene lookup returns CDR1 SGHAT and CDR2 FQNNGV. CDR3 nucleotides: TGTGCCAGCAGCCCCACAGGGATTGGGGCCAACGTCCTGACTTTC. Its translation: CASSPTGIGANVLTF. Filled out from reference TRBV11-2 and TRBJ2-6, the complete variable domain reads EAGVAQSPRYKIIEKRQSVAFWCNPISGHATLYWYQQILGQGPKLLIQFQNNGVVDDSQLPKDRFSAERLKGVDSTLKIQPAKLEDSAVYLCASSPTGIGANVLTFGAGSRLTVL.

The chain employs TRBV25-1 and TRBJ2-1; 7 bases are a match to TRBD2. V was pared by 3 bases and J by 4 bases, with 6 bases of the junction left unmatched. The CDR3 loop spans 15 amino acids. CDR1 MGHDK and CDR2 SYGVNS come from the germline V gene. The CDR3 protein is CASSEVGTTYNEQFF. For the CDR3, the DNA is TGTGCCAGCAGTGAGGTGGGGACTACTTACAATGAGCAGTTCTTC.

This chain links TRBV27 with TRBJ2-1, with TRBD1 matching over 7 bases. Germline values: CDR1 MNHEY, CDR2 SMNVEV (reference sequence). Losses at the gene ends were 4 bases for V and 5 bases for J; bases not matched to a gene: 8. The CDR3 totals 15 residues. The CDR3 spells CASSSRDRPDNEQFF. The CDR3 DNA is TGTGCCAGCAGTTCCCGGGACAGACCCGACAATGAGCAGTTCTTC.

The sample holds one count of this clone. The gene calls are TRBV10-3 and TRBJ1-5; D not resolved. The CDR3 has 13 residues. The germline gives CDR1 ENHRY, CDR2 SYGVKD. V lost 2 bases, J lost 4 bases, and 6 bases lay in between. The CDR3 loop is CAISESRNQPQHF. The CDR3 DNA reads as TGTGCCATCAGTGAGAGCAGAAATCAGCCCCAGCATTTT.

The rearrangement uses TRBV19 and TRBJ1-5, with D uncertain. CDR1 is LNHDA and CDR2 is SQIVND in the germline V gene (reference sequence). This CDR3 spans 17 amino acids. Trimming cost V 8 bases and J 2 bases, with 22 bases left between them. The CDR3 DNA reads TGTGCCAGTTCAATCTCGGGTCGGAATAGCGGCAATCAGCCCCAGCATTTT. Protein product: CASSISGRNSGNQPQHF.

The chain employs TRBV4-3 and TRBJ2-1, with 12 bases lining up with TRBD2. Per germline, CDR1 LGHNA and CDR2 YSLEER. This CDR3 is built from 17 residues. V trimming: 1 base; J trimming: 7 bases; junction bases outside the gene matches: 8. The CDR3 spells CASSQAKVLAGGNEQFF. The CDR3 DNA sequence: TGCGCCAGCAGCCAAGCTAAGGTACTAGCGGGAGGAAATGAGCAGTTCTTC.

The chain combines TRBV4-3 with TRBJ1-5; no reliable D call. Trimming left V 0 bases short and J 1 base short, with 13 bases between. The CDR3 length is 17 residues. Germline lookup yields CDR1 LGHNA and CDR2 YSLEER. The CDR3, as DNA: TGCGCCAGCAGCCAAGATTTGACGTCGGTGAGCAATCAGCCCCAGCATTTT. This encodes CASSQDLTSVSNQPQHF.

The J gene is TRBJ2-7, the V gene TRBV9, with 14 nucleotides matching TRBD2. CDR1 is SGDLS and CDR2 is YYNGEE in the germline V gene. This CDR3 is built from 17 residues. The V and J ends lost 3 bases and 4 bases, in that order; junction bases with no gene match: 9. CDR3 sequence: CASSGGLAGDQVYEQYF. DNA of the CDR3: TGTGCCAGCAGCGGGGGACTAGCGGGAGACCAAGTATACGAGCAGTACTTC.

The chain carries TRBV9 and TRBJ2-1; no firm D call. CDR1 is SGDLS and CDR2 is YYNGEE in the germline V gene. Trimming stripped 3 bases from V and 5 bases from J, with 6 bases between. The length of the CDR3 is 12 residues. The CDR3 spells CASSGTDNEQFF. The CDR3 DNA reads TGTGCCAGCAGCGGGACGGACAATGAGCAGTTCTTC. The variable domain in full, completed from reference TRBV9 and TRBJ2-1, reads DSGVTQTPKHLITATGQRVTLRCSPRSGDLSVYWYQQSLDQGLQFLIQYYNGEERAKGNILERFSAQQFPDLHSELNLSSLELGDSALYFCASSGTDNEQFFGPGTRLTVL.

The chain employs TRBV7-2 and TRBJ2-5, with 8 positions matching TRBD1. The CDR3 is made up of 17 amino acids. CDR1 SGHTA and CDR2 FQGNSA come from the germline V gene. With 2 bases clipped from V and 4 bases from J, the junction kept 12 bases outside the gene matches. In DNA, the CDR3 is TGTGCCAGCAGCTTATTCCCCCAGGGGGCTAGGGGAGAGACCCAGTACTTC. Encoded protein: CASSLFPQGARGETQYF. The whole variable domain, remainder taken from reference TRBV7-2 and TRBJ2-5, is GAGVSQSPSNKVTEKGKDVELRCDPISGHTALYWYRQSLGQGLEFLIYFQGNSAPDKSGLPSDRFSAERTGGSVSTLTIQRTQQEDSAVYLCASSLFPQGARGETQYFGPGTRLLVL.

V usage is TRBV13 and J usage is TRBJ1-6, with 8 bases aligning to TRBD1. Germline CDR1 and CDR2: PRHDT and FYEKMQ (reference sequence). The CDR3 is made up of 16 amino acids. V shed 5 bases, J shed 6 bases, and the junction held 9 bases outside the gene matches. The CDR3 region is CASSIRTGMGNSPLHF. The CDR3 bases are TGTGCCAGCAGCATCAGGACAGGGATGGGTAATTCACCCCTCCACTTT.

The rearrangement joins TRBV28 to TRBJ2-3; a weak D match, TRBD1 (6 bases). This CDR3 has 15 residues. Deletions cut 0 bases from V and 4 bases from J, with 11 bases between. Germline V gene lookup returns CDR1 MDHEN and CDR2 SYDVKM. Here the CDR3 reads CASSLWGRGPDTQYF. The CDR3 nucleotides are TGTGCCAGCAGTTTATGGGGCAGGGGTCCAGATACGCAGTATTTT.

This clone occurred a few times. The genes are TRBV6-5 and TRBJ2-7; maybe TRBD1 (6 bases). The CDR3 is made up of 14 amino acids. Germline CDR1 reads MNHEY; CDR2 reads SVGAGI. The germline V and J ends were trimmed by 7 bases and 4 bases, with 17 bases remaining between them. The DNA for the CDR3 is TGTGCCAGCAAAAAACAGGGATGGGGTTACGAGCAGTACTTC. It specifies CASKKQGWGYEQYF.

The rearrangement joins TRBV6-6 to TRBJ1-5; tentatively, D is TRBD1 (6 bases). Trimming shortened V by 5 bases and J by 0 bases, and 11 bases separated the two germline ends. Germline assignment: CDR1 MNHNY and CDR2 SVGAGI (reference sequence). This CDR3 spans 15 amino acids. CDR3 protein: CASSPGTLSNQPQHF. The CDR3 DNA reads TGTGCCAGCAGTCCCGGGACACTTAGCAATCAGCCCCAGCATTTT.

This rearrangement joins TRBV5-4 to TRBJ1-2, with D tentatively TRBD1 (6 bases). The CDR3 is made up of 14 amino acids. The germline V gene encodes CDR1 SGHNT and CDR2 YYREEE (reference sequence). V lost 0 bases, J lost 5 bases, and 11 bases lay in between. The DNA for the CDR3 is TGTGCCAGCAGCTTGGCGACAGGCCAATATGGCTACACCTTC. This encodes CASSLATGQYGYTF.

This clone was found a few times. The chain is built from TRBV6-5 and TRBJ1-1, with D maybe TRBD1 (5 bases). V lost 5 bases to trimming and J lost 2 bases, with 9 bases between them. This CDR3 has 13 residues. Germline V gene sequence: CDR1 MNHEY, CDR2 SVGAGI. CDR3 nucleotide sequence: TGTGCCAGCAGTGAGACAGAAAACACTGAAGCTTTCTTT. Amino acids: CASSETENTEAFF.

This clone was counted once. J is TRBJ1-1 and V is TRBV7-3; D not resolved. Trimming cost V 5 bases and J 6 bases, with 13 bases left between them. Germline CDR1 and CDR2: SGHTA and FQGTGA. The CDR3 consists of 13 residues. The CDR3 DNA reads TGTGCCAGCAGCCTGACCCTCCGCGCTGAAGCTTTCTTT. Translated: CASSLTLRAEAFF. Combining the CDR3 with reference TRBV7-3 and TRBJ1-1 gives the whole variable domain GAGVSQTPSNKVTEKGKYVELRCDPISGHTALYWYRQSLGQGPEFLIYFQGTGAADDSGLPNDRFFAVRPEGSVSTLKIQRTERGDSAVYLCASSLTLRAEAFFGQGTRLTVV.

The rearrangement links TRBV7-9 to TRBJ2-5, with 12 nucleotides matching TRBD2. The CDR3 is made up of 15 amino acids. V dropped 5 bases and J dropped 5; count of bases not matched to a gene: 6. Germline V gene lookup returns CDR1 SEHNR and CDR2 FQNEAQ (reference sequence). CDR3 coding DNA: TGTGCCAGCAGCGAAGGACTAGCGGGACACGAGACCCAGTACTTC. This sequence encodes CASSEGLAGHETQYF.

This sequence joins TRBV28 and TRBJ1-2; 9 nucleotides line up with TRBD1. The germline CDR1 and CDR2 sequences are MDHEN and SYDVKM. The CDR3 length is 14 residues. V gave up 6 bases and J gave up 1 base; unmatched junction bases: 3. DNA for the CDR3: TGTGCCAGCAGCTGGACAGGGGTTAACTATGGCTACACCTTC. Translating gives CASSWTGVNYGYTF.

This clone was recorded once. This chain links TRBV27 with TRBJ2-5, with D perhaps TRBD1 (6 bases). V lost 2 bases and J lost 5, with 9 bases in between. The V gene's germline CDR1 is MNHEY and CDR2 SMNVEV (reference sequence). The CDR3 length is 13 residues. CDR3 coding DNA: TGTGCCAGCAGTTTAACAGGGCCTGAGACCCAGTACTTC. It codes for CASSLTGPETQYF.

This rearrangement joins TRBV12-5 to TRBJ1-1, with D possibly TRBD1 on 5 matching bases. V was cut by 7 bases and J by 8 bases, with 17 bases left in between. Germline V lookup: CDR1 LGHNT, CDR2 FRNRAP. The CDR3 is 13 amino acids. For the CDR3, the DNA is TGTGCTAGTGTTTTAGCCGATGGGGCCGAAGCTTTCTTT. It translates to CASVLADGAEAFF.

This sequence joins TRBV14 and TRBJ2-5; the D is unclear. The CDR3 extends over 14 amino acids. V dropped 0 bases and J dropped 5 bases, with 10 bases sitting between them. From germline, CDR1 is SGHDN and CDR2 FVKESK. The chain's CDR3 is CASSQDLGRETQYF. CDR3 coding DNA: TGTGCCAGCAGCCAAGATTTAGGGCGGGAGACCCAGTACTTC.